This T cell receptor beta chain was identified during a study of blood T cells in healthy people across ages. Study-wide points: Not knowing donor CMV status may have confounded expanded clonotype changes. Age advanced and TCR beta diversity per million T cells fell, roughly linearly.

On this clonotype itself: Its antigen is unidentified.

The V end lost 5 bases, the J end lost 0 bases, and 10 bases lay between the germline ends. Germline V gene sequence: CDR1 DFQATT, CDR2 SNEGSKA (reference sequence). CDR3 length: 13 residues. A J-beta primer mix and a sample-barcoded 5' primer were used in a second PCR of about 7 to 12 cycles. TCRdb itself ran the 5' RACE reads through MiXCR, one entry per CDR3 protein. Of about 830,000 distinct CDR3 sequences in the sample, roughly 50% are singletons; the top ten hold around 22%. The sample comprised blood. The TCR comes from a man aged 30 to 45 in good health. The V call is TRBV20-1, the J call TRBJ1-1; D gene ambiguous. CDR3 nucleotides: TGCAGTGCTTTTACATGGATGAACACTGAAGCTTTCTTT. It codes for CSAFTWMNTEAFF.